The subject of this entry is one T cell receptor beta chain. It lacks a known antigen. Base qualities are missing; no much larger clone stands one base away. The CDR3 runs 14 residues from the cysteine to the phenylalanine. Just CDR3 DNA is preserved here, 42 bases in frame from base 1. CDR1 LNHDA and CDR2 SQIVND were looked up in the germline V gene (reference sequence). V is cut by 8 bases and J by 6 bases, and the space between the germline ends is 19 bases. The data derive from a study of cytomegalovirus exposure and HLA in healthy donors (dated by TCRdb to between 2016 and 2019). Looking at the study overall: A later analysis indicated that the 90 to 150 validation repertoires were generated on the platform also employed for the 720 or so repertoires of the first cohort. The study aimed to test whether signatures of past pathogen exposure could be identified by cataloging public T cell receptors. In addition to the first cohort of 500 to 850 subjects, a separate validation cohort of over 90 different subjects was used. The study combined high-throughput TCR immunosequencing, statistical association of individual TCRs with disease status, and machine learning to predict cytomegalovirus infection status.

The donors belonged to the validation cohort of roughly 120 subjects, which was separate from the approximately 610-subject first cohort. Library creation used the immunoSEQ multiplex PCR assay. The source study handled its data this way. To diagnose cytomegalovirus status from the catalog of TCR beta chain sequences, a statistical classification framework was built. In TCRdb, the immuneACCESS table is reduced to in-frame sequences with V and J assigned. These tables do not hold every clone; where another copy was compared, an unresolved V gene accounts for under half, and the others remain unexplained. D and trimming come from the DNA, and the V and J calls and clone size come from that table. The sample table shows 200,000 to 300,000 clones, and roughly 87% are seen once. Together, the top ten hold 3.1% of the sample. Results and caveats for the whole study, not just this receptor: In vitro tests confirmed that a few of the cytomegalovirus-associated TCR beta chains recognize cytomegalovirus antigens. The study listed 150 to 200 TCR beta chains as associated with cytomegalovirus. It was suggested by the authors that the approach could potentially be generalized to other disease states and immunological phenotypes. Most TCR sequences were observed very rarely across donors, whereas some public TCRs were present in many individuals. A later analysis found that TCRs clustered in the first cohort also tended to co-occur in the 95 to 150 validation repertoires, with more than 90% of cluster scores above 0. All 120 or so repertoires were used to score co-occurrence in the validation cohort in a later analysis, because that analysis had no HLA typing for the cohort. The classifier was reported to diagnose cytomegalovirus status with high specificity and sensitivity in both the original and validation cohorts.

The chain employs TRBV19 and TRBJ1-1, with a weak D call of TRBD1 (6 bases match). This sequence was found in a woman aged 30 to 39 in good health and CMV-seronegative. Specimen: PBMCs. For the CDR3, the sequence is CASVSQGRHAEAFF. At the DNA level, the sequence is TGTGCCAGTGTATCTCAGGGGAGGCACGCTGAAGCTTTCTTT.